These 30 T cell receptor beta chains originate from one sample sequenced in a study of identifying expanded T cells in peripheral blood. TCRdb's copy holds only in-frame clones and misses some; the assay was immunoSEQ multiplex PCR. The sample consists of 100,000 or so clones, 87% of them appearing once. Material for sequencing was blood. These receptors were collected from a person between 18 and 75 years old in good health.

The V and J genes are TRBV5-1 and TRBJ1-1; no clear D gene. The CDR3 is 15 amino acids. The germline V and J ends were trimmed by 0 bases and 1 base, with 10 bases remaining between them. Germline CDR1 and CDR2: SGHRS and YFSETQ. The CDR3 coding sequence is TGCGCCAGCAGCTTGGTGCTGGCCTCGAACACTGAAGCTTTCTTT. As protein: CASSLVLASNTEAFF. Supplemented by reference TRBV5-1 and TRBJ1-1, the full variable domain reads KAGVTQTPRYLIKTRGQQVTLSCSPISGHRSVSWYQQTPGQGLQFLFEYFSETQRNKGNFPGRFSGRQFSNSRSEMNVSTLELGDSALYLCASSLVLASNTEAFFGQGTRLTVV.

CDR3: CASRGGLSMNTEAFF. In DNA, the CDR3 is TGTGCCAGCAGGGGGGGTTTGTCTATGAACACTGAAGCTTTCTTT. The chain has TRBV21-1 and TRBJ1-1. TRBV21-1 is classified as a pseudogene. This CDR3 has 15 amino acids.

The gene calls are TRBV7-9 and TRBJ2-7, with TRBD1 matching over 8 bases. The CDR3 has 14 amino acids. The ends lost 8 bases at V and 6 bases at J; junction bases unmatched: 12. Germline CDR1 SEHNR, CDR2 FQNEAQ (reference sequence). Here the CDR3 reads CASGRMDRASEQYF. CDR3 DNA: TGTGCCAGCGGCCGGATGGACAGGGCATCCGAGCAGTACTTC.

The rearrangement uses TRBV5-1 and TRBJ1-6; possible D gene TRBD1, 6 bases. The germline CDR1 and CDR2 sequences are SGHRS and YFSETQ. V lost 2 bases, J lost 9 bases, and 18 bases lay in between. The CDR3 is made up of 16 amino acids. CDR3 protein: CASSFGTGSQSSPLHF. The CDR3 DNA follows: TGCGCCAGCAGCTTCGGAACAGGGAGCCAGAGTTCACCCCTCCACTTT.

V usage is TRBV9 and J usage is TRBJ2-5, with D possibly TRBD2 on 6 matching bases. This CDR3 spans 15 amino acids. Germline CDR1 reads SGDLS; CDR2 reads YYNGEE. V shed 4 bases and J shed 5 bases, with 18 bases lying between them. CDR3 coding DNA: TGTGCCAGCAGCTCCCCCGGGGCTAGCGAGGAGACCCAGTACTTC. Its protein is CASSSPGASEETQYF.

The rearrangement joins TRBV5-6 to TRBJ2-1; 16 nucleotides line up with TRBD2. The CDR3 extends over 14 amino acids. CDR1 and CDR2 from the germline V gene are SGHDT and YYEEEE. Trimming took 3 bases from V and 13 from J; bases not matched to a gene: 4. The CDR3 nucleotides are TGTGCCAGCAGCTGGGGACTAGCGGGGGGGCGACAGTTCTTC. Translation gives CASSWGLAGGRQFF. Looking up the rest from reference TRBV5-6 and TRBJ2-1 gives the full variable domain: DAGVTQSPTHLIKTRGQQVTLRCSPKSGHDTVSWYQQALGQGPQFIFQYYEEEERQRGNFPDRFSGHQFPNYSSELNVNALLLGDSALYLCASSWGLAGGRQFFGPGTRLTVL.

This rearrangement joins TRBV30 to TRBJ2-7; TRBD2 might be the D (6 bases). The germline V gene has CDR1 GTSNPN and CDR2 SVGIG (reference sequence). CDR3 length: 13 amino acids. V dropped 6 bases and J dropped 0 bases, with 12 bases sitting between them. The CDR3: CACGAGSSYEQYF. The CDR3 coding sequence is TGTGCCTGCGGGGCGGGGAGCTCCTACGAGCAGTACTTC.

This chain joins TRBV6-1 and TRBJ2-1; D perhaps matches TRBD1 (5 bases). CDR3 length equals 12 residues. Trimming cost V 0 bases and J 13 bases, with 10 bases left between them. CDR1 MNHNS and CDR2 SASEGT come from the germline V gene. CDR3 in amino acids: CASSEAGRAQFF. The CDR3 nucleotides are TGTGCCAGCAGTGAAGCGGGCAGGGCCCAGTTCTTC.

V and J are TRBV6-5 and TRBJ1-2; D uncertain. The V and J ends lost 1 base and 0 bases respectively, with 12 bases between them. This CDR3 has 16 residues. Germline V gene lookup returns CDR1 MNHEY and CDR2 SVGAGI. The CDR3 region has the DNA TGTGCCAGCAGTTACTATCGGTCAGGATCTAACTATGGCTACACCTTC. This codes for CASSYYRSGSNYGYTF.

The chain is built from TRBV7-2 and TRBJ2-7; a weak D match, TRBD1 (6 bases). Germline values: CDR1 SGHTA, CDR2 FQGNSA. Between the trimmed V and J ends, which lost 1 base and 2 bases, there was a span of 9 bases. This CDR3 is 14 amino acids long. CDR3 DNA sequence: TGTGCCAGCAGCTTAGGTACAGGGCCCTACGAGCAGTACTTC. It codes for CASSLGTGPYEQYF.

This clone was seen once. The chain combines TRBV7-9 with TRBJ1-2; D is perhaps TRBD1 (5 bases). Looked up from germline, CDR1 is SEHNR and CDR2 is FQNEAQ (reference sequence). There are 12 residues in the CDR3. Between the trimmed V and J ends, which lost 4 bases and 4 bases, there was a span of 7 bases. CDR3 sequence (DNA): TGTGCCAGCAGCTGGGACCTCTATGGCTACACCTTC. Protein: CASSWDLYGYTF.

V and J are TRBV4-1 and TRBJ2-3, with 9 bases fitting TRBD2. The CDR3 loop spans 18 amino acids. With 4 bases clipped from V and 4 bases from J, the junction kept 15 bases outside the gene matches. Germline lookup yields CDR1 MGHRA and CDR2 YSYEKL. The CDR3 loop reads CASSRVHAGTSLPDTQYF. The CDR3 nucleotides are TGCGCCAGCAGCCGAGTTCATGCCGGGACTAGCTTGCCAGATACGCAGTATTTT.

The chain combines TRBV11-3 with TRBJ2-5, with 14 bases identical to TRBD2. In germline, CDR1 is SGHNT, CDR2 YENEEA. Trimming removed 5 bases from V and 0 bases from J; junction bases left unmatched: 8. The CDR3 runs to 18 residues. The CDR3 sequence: CASSPTSGGVEYQETQYF. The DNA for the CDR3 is TGTGCCAGCAGCCCGACTAGCGGGGGGGTAGAGTACCAAGAGACCCAGTACTTC.

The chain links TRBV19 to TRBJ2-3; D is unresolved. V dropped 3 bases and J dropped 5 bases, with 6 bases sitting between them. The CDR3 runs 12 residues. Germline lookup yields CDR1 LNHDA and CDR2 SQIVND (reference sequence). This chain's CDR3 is CASSIPRDTQYF. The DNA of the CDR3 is TGTGCCAGTAGTATCCCGAGAGATACGCAGTATTTT.

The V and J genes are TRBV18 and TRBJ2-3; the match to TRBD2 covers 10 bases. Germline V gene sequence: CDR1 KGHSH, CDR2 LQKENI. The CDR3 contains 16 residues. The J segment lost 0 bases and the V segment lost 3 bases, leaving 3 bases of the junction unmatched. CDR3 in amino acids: CASSPKLAGSTDTQYF. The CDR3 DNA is TGTGCCAGCTCACCTAAACTAGCGGGGAGCACAGATACGCAGTATTTT. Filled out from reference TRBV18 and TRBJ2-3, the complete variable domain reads NAGVMQNPRHLVRRRGQEARLRCSPMKGHSHVYWYRQLPEEGLKFMVYLQKENIIDESGMPKERFSAEFPKEGPSILRIQQVVRGDSAAYFCASSPKLAGSTDTQYFGPGTRLTVL.

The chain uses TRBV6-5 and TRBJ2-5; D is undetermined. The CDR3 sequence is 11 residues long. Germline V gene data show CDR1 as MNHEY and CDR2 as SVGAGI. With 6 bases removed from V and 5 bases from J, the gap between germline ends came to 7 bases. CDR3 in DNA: TGTGCCAGCAGCCGTGGGGAGACCCAGTACTTC. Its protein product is CASSRGETQYF.

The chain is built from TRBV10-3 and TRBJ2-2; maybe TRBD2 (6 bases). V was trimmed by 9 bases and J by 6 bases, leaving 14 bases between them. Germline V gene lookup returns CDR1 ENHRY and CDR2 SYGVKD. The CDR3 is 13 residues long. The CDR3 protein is CAITQGGAGELFF. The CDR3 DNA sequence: TGTGCCATTACGCAGGGAGGTGCCGGGGAGCTGTTTTTT.

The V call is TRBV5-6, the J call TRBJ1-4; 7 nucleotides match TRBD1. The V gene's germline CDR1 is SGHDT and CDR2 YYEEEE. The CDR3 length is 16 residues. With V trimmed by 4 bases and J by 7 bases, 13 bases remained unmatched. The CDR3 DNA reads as TGTGCCAGCAGCCCACCGATCAGGGGGGCGGGTGAAAAACTGTTTTTT. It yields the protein CASSPPIRGAGEKLFF.

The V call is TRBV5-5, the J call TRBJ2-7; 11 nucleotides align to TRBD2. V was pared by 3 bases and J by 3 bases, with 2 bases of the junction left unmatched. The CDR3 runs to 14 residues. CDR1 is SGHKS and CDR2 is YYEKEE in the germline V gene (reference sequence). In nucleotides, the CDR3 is TGTGCCAGCAGCTCCACTAGCGGGGGCTACGAGCAGTACTTC. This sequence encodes CASSSTSGGYEQYF.

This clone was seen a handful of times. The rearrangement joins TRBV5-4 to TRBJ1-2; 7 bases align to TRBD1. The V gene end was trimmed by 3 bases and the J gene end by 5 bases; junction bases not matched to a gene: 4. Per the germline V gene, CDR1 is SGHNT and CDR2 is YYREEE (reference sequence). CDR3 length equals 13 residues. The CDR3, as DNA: TGTGCCAGCAGCTCGGGACAGACATATGGCTACACCTTC. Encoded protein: CASSSGQTYGYTF.

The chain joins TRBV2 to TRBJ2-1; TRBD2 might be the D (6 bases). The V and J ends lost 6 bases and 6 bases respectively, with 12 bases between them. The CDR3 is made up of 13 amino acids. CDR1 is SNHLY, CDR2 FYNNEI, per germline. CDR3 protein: CASSGTHINEQFF. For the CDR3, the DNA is TGTGCCAGCAGCGGGACTCACATCAATGAGCAGTTCTTC.

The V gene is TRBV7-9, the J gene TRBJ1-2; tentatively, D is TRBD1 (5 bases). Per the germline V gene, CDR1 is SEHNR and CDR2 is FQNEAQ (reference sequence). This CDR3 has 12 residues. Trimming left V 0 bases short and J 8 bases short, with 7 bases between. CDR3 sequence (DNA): TGTGCCAGCAGCTTAGCGGGGGTAGGCTACACCTTC. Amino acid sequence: CASSLAGVGYTF. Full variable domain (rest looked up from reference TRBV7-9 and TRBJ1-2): DTGVSQNPRHKITKRGQNVTFRCDPISEHNRLYWYRQTLGQGPEFLTYFQNEAQLEKSRLLSDRFSAERPKGSFSTLEIQRTEQGDSAMYLCASSLAGVGYTFGSGTRLTVV.

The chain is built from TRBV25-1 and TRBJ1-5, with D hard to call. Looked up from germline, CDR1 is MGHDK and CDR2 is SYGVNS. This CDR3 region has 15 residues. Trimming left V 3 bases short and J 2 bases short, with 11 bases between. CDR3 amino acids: CASSDGLFGNQPQHF. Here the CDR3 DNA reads TGTGCCAGCAGTGATGGTCTGTTCGGCAATCAGCCCCAGCATTTT.

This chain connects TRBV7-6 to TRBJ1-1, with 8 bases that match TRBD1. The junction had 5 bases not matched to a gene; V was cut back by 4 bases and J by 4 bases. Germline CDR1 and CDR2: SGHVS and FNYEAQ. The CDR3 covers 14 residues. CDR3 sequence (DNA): TGTGCCAGCAGCTCACAGGGGGGGCCCACTGAAGCTTTCTTT. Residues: CASSSQGGPTEAFF.

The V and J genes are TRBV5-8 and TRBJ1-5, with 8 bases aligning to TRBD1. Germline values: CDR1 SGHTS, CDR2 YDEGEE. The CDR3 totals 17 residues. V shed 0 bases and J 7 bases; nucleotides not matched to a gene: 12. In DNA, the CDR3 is TGTGCCAGCAGCTTGGAGCCGGACAGGGCTTTCAACCAGCCCCAGCATTTT. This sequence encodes CASSLEPDRAFNQPQHF.

CDR3: CASSTGTSGGGTDTQYF. DNA of the CDR3: TGTGCCAGCAGCACGGGGACTAGCGGGGGAGGCACAGATACGCAGTATTTT. The chain is built from TRBV7-7 and TRBJ2-3, with 14 nucleotides matching TRBD2. Germline assignment: CDR1 SSHAT and CDR2 FNYEAQ (reference sequence). V was pared by 5 bases and J by 1 base, with 5 bases of the junction left unmatched. The CDR3 spans 17 residues.

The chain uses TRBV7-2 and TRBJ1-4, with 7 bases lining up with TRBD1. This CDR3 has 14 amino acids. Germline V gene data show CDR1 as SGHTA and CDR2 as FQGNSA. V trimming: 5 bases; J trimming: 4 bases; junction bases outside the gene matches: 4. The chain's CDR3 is CASSRTGINEKLFF. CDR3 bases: TGTGCCAGCAGCCGGACAGGAATTAATGAAAAACTGTTTTTT.

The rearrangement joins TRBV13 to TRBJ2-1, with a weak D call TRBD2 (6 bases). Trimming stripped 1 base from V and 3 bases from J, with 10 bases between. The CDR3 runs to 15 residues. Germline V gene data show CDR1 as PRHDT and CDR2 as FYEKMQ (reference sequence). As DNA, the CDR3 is TGTGCCAGCAGCTTAGAGCCGGGGGTCTACAATGAGCAGTTCTTC. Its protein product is CASSLEPGVYNEQFF.

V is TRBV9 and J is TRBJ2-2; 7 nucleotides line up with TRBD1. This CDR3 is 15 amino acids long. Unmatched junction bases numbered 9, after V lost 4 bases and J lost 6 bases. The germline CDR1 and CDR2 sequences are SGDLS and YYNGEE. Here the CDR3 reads CASSPPDRAAGELFF. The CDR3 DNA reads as TGTGCCAGCAGCCCCCCCGACAGGGCTGCCGGGGAGCTGTTTTTT.

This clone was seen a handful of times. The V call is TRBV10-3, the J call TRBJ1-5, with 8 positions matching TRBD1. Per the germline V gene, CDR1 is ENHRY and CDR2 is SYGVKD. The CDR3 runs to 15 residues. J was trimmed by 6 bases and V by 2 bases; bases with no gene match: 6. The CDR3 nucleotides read TGTGCCATCAGTGAGGGACAGGGATCCGCTCAGCCCCAGCATTTT. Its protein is CAISEGQGSAQPQHF.